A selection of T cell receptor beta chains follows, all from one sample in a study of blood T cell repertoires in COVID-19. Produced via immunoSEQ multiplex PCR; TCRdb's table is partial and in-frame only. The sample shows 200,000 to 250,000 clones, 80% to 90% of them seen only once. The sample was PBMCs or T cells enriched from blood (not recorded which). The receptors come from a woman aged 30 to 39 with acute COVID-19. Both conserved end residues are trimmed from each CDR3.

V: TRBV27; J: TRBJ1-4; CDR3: ASSFGTGGDEKLF
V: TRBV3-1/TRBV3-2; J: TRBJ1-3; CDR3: ASSHSQGGNTIY
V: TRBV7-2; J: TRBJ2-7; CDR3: ASSLVGTKWYEQY
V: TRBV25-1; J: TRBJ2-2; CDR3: ASSESLGVENTGELF
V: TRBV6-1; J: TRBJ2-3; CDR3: ASSEGQGDTDTQY
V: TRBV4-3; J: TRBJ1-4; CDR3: ASSQVPHNGEGDEKLF
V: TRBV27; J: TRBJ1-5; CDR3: ASSDSSNQPQH
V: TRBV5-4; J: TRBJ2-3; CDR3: ASSLTLALPSTDTQY
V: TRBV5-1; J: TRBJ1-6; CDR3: ASSLRSSESSYNSPLH
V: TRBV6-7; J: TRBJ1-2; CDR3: ASSHQKGGGNYGYT
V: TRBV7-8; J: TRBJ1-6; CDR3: ASSLQGKGSPLH
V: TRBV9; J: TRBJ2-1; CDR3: ASSDPGGLHEQF
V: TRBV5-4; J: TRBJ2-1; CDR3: ASSLETVIEQF
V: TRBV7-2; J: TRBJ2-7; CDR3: ASSSTSDNEQY
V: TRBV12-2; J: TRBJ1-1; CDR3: ASRLRYLRGPPEAF
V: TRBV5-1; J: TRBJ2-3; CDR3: ASSLAQDSDTQY
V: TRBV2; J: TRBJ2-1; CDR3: ASSARTSGSPTNEQF
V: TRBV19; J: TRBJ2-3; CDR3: ASSRWGGSTDTQY
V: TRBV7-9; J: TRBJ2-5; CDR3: ASSPGMYQETQY
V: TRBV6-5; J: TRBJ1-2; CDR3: ASNPGHGYGYT
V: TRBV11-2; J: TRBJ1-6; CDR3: ASSFTGVGNNSPLH
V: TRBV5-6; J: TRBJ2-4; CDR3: ASSTDRGRPLGKNIQY
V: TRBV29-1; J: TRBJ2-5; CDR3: SVEAAVQRGETQY
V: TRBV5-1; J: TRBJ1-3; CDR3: ASSLSTGDSGNTIY
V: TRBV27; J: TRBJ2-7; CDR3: ASSYIGTASSYEQY
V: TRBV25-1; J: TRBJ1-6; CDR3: ASSEYGNSPLH